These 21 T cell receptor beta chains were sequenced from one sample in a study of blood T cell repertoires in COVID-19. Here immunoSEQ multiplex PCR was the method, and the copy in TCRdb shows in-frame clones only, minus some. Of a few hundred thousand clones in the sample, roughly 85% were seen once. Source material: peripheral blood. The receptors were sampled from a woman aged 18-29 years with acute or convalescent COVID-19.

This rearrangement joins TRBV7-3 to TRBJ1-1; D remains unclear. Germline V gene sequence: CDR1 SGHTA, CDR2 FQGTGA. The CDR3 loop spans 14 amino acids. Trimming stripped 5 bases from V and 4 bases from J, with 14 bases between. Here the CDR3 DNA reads TGTGCCAGCAGCCCCGGGCCGAGGGTCACTGAAGCTTTCTTT. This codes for CASSPGPRVTEAFF.

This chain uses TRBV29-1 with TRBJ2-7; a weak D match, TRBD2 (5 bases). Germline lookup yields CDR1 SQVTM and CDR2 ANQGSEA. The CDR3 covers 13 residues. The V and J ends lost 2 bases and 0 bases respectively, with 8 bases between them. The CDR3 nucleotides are TGCAGCGTTGAATACGGGAACTCCTACGAGCAGTACTTC. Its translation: CSVEYGNSYEQYF.

The CDR3 nucleotides are TGCAGCGTTGAATTCCCAGCGGGAGATCTGGATACGCAGTATTTT. This codes for CSVEFPAGDLDTQYF. The chain carries TRBV29-1 and TRBJ2-3, with TRBD2 matching over 8 bases. This CDR3 is built from 15 residues. Germline CDR1 is SQVTM and CDR2 is ANQGSEA. The J segment lost 6 bases and the V segment lost 2 bases, leaving 10 bases of the junction unmatched.

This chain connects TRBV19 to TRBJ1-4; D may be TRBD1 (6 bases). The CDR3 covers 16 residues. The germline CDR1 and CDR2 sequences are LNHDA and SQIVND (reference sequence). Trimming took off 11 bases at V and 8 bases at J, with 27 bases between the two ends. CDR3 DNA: TGTGCCGGCCGGGCCACGGGACAAGGGGCGAGGGAAAAACTGTTTTTT. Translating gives CAGRATGQGAREKLFF. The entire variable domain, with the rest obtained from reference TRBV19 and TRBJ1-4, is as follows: DGGITQSPKYLFRKEGQNVTLSCEQNLNHDAMYWYRQDPGQGLRLIYYSQIVNDFQKGDIAEGYSVSREKKESFPLTVTSAQKNPTAFYLCAGRATGQGAREKLFFGSGTQLSVL.

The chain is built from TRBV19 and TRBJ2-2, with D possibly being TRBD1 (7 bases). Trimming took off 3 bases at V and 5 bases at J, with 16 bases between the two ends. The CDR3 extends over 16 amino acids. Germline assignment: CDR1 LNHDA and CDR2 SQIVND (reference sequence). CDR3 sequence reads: CASSILTGRSTGELFF. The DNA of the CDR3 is TGTGCCAGTAGTATTTTGACAGGGAGGAGTACCGGGGAGCTGTTTTTT. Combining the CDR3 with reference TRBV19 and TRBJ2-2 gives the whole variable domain DGGITQSPKYLFRKEGQNVTLSCEQNLNHDAMYWYRQDPGQGLRLIYYSQIVNDFQKGDIAEGYSVSREKKESFPLTVTSAQKNPTAFYLCASSILTGRSTGELFFGEGSRLTVL.

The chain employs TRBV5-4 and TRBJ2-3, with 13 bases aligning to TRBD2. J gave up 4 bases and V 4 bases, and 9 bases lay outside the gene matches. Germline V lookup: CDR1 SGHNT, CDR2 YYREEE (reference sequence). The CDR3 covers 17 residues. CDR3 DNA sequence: TGTGCCAGCAGCAACCCGACTAGCGGGGGGAGGGCAGATACGCAGTATTTT. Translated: CASSNPTSGGRADTQYF.

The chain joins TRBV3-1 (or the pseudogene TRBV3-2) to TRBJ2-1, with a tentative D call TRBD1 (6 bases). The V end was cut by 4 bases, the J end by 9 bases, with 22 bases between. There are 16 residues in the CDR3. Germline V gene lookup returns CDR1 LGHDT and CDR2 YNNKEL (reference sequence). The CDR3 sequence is CASSLLPGHEYGEQFF. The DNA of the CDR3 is TGTGCCAGCAGCCTCTTACCGGGACACGAATATGGTGAGCAGTTCTTC.

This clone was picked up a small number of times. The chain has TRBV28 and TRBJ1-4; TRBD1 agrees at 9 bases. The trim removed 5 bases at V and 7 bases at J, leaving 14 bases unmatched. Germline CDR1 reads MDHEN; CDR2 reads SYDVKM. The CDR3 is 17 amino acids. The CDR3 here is CASSQPGTGFGGEKLFF. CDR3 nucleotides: TGTGCCAGCAGTCAACCCGGGACAGGGTTTGGAGGTGAAAAACTGTTTTTT.

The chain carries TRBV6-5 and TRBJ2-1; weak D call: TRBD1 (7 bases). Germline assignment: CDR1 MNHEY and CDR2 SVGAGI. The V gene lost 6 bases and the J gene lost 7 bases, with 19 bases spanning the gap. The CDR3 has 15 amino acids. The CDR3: CASSPTGTVRNEQFF. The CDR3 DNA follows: TGTGCCAGCAGCCCGACAGGGACTGTAAGGAATGAGCAGTTCTTC.

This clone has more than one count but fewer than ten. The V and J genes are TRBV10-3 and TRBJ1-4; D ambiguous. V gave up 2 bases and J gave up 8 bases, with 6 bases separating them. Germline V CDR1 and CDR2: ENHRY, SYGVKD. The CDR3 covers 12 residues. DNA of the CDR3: TGTGCCATCAGTGAGGCGGCGGAAAAACTGTTTTTT. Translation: CAISEAAEKLFF.

CDR3 sequence: CASSRDQARNTEAFF. The CDR3 region has the DNA TGTGCCAGCAGCCGCGACCAGGCGCGGAACACTGAAGCTTTCTTT. The chain uses TRBV7-2 and TRBJ1-1; D remains unclear. Germline lookup yields CDR1 SGHTA and CDR2 FQGNSA. CDR3 length: 15 amino acids. The V end was cut by 5 bases, the J end by 1 base, with 14 bases between.

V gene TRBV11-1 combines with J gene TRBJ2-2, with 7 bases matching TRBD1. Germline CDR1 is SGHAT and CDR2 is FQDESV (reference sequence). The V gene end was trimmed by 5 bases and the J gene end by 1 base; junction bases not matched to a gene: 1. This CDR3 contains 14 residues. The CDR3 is CASSRTGNTGELFF. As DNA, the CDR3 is TGTGCCAGCAGCCGGACAGGGAACACCGGGGAGCTGTTTTTT. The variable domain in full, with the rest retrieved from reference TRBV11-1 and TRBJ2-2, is EAEVAQSPRYKITEKSQAVAFWCDPISGHATLYWYRQILGQGPELLVQFQDESVVDDSQLPKDRFSAERLKGVDSTLKIQPAELGDSAMYLCASSRTGNTGELFFGEGSRLTVL.

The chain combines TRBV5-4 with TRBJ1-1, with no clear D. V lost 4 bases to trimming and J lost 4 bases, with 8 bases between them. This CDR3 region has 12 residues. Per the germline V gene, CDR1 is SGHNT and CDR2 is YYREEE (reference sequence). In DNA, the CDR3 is TGTGCCAGCAGCAAGAGTATCACTGAAGCTTTCTTT. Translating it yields CASSKSITEAFF.

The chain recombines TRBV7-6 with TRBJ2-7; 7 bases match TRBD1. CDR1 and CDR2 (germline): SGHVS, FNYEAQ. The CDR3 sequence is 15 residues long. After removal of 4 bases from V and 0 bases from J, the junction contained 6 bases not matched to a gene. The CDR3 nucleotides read TGTGCCAGCAGCTCCGGACAGGACAGCTCCTACGAGCAGTACTTC. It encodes CASSSGQDSSYEQYF.

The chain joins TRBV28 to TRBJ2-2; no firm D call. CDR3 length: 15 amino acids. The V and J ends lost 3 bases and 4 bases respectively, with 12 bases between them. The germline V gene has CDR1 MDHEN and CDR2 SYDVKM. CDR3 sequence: CASSLVGEGTGELFF. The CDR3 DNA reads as TGTGCCAGCAGTTTGGTGGGCGAAGGCACCGGGGAGCTGTTTTTT.

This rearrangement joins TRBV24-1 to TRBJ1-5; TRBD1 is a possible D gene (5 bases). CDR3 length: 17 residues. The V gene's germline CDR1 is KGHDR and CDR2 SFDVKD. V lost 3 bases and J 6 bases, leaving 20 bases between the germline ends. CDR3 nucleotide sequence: TGTGCCACCAGTGATGGGATCTTGGGGCAGGGTTTTCAGCCCCAGCATTTT. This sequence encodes CATSDGILGQGFQPQHF.

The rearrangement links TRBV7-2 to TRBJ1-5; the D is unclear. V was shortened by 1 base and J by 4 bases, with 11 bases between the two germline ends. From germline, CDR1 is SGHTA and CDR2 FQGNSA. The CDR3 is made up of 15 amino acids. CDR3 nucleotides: TGTGCCAGCAGCTTAGGTCCGGGTGAGAATCAGCCCCAGCATTTT. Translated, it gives CASSLGPGENQPQHF. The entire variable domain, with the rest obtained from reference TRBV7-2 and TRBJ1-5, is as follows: GAGVSQSPSNKVTEKGKDVELRCDPISGHTALYWYRQSLGQGLEFLIYFQGNSAPDKSGLPSDRFSAERTGGSVSTLTIQRTQQEDSAVYLCASSLGPGENQPQHFGDGTRLSIL.

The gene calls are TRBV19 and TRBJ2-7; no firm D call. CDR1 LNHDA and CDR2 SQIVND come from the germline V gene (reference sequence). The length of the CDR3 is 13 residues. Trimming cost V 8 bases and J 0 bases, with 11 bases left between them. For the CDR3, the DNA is TGTGCCAGTCAAGAGGCTCACTCCTACGAGCAGTACTTC. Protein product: CASQEAHSYEQYF.

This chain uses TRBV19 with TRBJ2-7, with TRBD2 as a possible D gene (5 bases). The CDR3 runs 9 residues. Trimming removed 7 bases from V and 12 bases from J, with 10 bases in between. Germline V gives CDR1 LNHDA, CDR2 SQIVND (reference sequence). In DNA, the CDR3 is TGTGCCAGTAAAGCCGGGGTGTACTTC. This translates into CASKAGVYF.

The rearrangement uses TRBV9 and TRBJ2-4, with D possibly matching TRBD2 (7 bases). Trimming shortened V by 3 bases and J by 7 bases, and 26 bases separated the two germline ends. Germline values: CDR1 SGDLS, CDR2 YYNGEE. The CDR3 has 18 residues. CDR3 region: CASSAVGFGGGAGNIQYF. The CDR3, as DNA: TGTGCCAGCAGCGCAGTCGGTTTTGGGGGGGGCGCGGGTAACATTCAGTACTTC.

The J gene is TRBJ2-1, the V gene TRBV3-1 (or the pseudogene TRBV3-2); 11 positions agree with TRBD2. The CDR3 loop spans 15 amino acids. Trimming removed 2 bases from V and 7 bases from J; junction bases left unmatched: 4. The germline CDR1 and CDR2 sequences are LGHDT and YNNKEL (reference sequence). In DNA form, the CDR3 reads TGTGCCAGCAGCCAAACTAGCGGGAGATTTAATGAGCAGTTCTTC. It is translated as CASSQTSGRFNEQFF.